Shown below are 5 T cell receptor beta chains from a single sample sequenced in a study of OX40 agonist ivuxolimab in advanced cancers. Profiling relied on immunoSEQ multiplex PCR, and the TCRdb table lists in-frame clones only, not all of them. The table records roughly 120,000 clones, more than 70% of them present only once. The source was CD4+ or CD8+ T cells sorted from blood, collected in a trial of the OX40 agonist ivuxolimab. These receptors came from an adult with an advanced solid tumor such as melanoma, head and neck, liver or kidney cancer.

The chain recombines TRBV10-3 with TRBJ2-2; tentative D call: TRBD2 (6 bases). Trimming took off 11 bases at V and 6 bases at J, with 13 bases between the two ends. Germline lookup yields CDR1 ENHRY and CDR2 SYGVKD. This CDR3 has 12 residues. This CDR3 reads CASSREAGELFF. CDR3 nucleotide sequence: TGTGCCTCCTCCAGGGAGGCCGGGGAGCTGTTTTTT.

This clone was picked up a small number of times. J is TRBJ2-7 and V is TRBV18, with a tentative D call TRBD2 (5 bases). Trimming took 2 bases from V and 2 from J, leaving 19 bases between them. The length of the CDR3 is 17 residues. Germline V lookup: CDR1 KGHSH, CDR2 LQKENI. CDR3 DNA sequence: TGTGCCAGCTCACCAGCCGGGAAGAGTCTCCTAGCCTACGAGCAGTACTTC. It translates to CASSPAGKSLLAYEQYF.

This clone was detected a few times. This chain connects TRBV21-1 to TRBJ1-6; the table's D call, TRBD1, was not checked against the DNA. TRBV21-1 is described as a pseudogene. The CDR3 sequence is 15 residues long. Here the CDR3 DNA reads TGTGCCAGCAGCGGTGGGGCGGATCTAAATTCACCCCTCCACTTT. Translated, it gives CASSGGADLNSPLHF.

This clone has only one observation. The CDR3 spells CASSLAGSQYEQYF. The CDR3 DNA reads as TGTGCCAGCAGCTTAGCGGGAAGCCAATACGAGCAGTACTTC. This sequence joins TRBV11-2 and TRBJ2-7, with D possibly TRBD2 on 5 matching bases. V lost 1 base, J lost 4 bases, and 11 bases lay in between. This CDR3 is built from 14 residues. Germline V gene lookup returns CDR1 SGHAT and CDR2 FQNNGV.

As to this clone: One end of the junction fails to match germline, which may point to a read error. The chain joins TRBV28 to TRBJ2-5; 11 bases are a match to TRBD2. CDR1 and CDR2 from the germline V gene are MDHEN and SYDVKM. The CDR3 has 15 amino acids. CDR3 nucleotides: TGTGCCAGCAATTTAGCGGGAGGGACGGAAGGGACCCAGTACTTC. Translated, it gives CASNLAGGTEGTQYF.